What follows are 2 T cell receptor beta chains derived from one specimen sequenced in a study of blood T cell repertoires in COVID-19. Some clones are missing from TCRdb's copy, which holds only in-frame ones; the method was immunoSEQ multiplex PCR. The sample has 100,000 or so clones; 75% to 85% are singletons. The material sequenced was peripheral blood. These receptors originate from a human donor in a cohort sampled during active COVID-19.

The rearrangement links TRBV14 to TRBJ2-5, with 10 bases identical to TRBD2. Germline values: CDR1 SGHDN, CDR2 FVKESK. V lost 4 bases, J lost 9 bases, and 14 bases stayed unmatched. The CDR3 has 16 residues. The CDR3 coding sequence is TGTGCCAGCAGCCCGGCTAGCGGGGGCACCAAGAGGGCCCAGTACTTC. It translates to CASSPASGGTKRAQYF.

The chain couples TRBV7-2 to TRBJ1-5; 11 positions match TRBD1. The CDR3 runs 16 residues. V dropped 4 bases and J dropped 6; count of bases not matched to a gene: 8. In germline, CDR1 is SGHTA, CDR2 FQGNSA. The CDR3 reads CASSSRTGGGGQPQHF. The CDR3 bases are TGTGCCAGCAGCTCTCGGACAGGGGGCGGGGGTCAGCCCCAGCATTTT.